Here is one T cell receptor beta chain with its context. The antigen is undetermined. Sequenced by immunoSEQ multiplex PCR; TCRdb stores in-frame clones only, minus some. The sample includes some 47,000 clones, 83% of them seen just once. The data were obtained in a study of T cell responses to AZD1222 COVID-19 vaccine. Background on the study: Second-dose intervals near 4 or 12 weeks were combined. Study-level points and caveats: Nearly half of unique spike-specific TCRs reportedly avoided B.1.351 and B.1.1.7 mutated regions. Recipients of AZD1222 seropositive at baseline numbered only 6 or 7. White British donors predominated, females outnumbered males, and clonal diversity was possibly underestimated.

The germline V gene encodes CDR1 KGHDR and CDR2 SFDVKD. The germline V and J ends were trimmed by 5 bases and 5 bases, with 11 bases remaining between them. CDR3 size: 14 residues. This specimen consisted of peripheral blood, obtained on day 0 of AZD1222 vaccination. The sequence derives from an adult in good health. V is TRBV24-1 and J is TRBJ2-2, with D possibly being TRBD1 (5 bases). This CDR3 is CATSAQGETGELFF. CDR3 nucleotide sequence: TGTGCCACCAGTGCTCAGGGCGAGACCGGGGAGCTGTTTTTT.